This T cell receptor beta chain was captured by sequencing in a study of cytomegalovirus exposure and HLA in healthy donors. This clone was recorded once. Vbeta (60) and Jbeta (13) primers were used in the PCR. Sequencing was performed with immunoSEQ multiplex PCR; in TCRdb, only in-frame clones are kept and a portion is missing. The sample holds about 120,000 clones; roughly 79% are singletons and the top ten take over 1.5%. The CDR3 loop spans 18 amino acids. CDR1 MDHEN and CDR2 SYDVKM come from the germline V gene. Deletions cut 8 bases from V and 5 bases from J, with 30 bases between. Sequencing was carried out using PBMCs. The V call is TRBV28, the J call TRBJ1-1, with a weak D call TRBD1 (6 bases). The TCR sequence derives from a woman aged 18-30 years in good health and CMV-seronegative. CDR3 amino acids: CASGTIIGGRIRGTEAFF. Here the CDR3 DNA reads TGTGCCAGCGGAACCATAATCGGGGGGCGAATTCGAGGAACTGAAGCTTTCTTT.